This is a list of T cell receptor beta chains from one sample in a study of blood T cell repertoires in COVID-19. Measured with immunoSEQ multiplex PCR; TCRdb has only the in-frame clones, and not every one. Of approximately 250,000 clones in the sample, about 88% were seen once. The source material was peripheral blood. These receptors originate from a young man with active or convalescent COVID-19. CDR3s include the opening cysteine and the closing phenylalanine or tryptophan. The order of the fields is V gene, clone size, D gene, J gene, CDR3 DNA, CDR3 protein. A D gene is named only where the DNA matches it firmly. Clone size is given for some rows only: seen once, a few or many times, or a class if the clone is expanded.

V gene: TRBV4-2; clone size: -; D gene: -; J gene: TRBJ1-1; CDR3 DNA: TGTGCCAGCAGCCAAGATGAGCAAGCTTTCTTT; CDR3 protein: CASSQDEQAFF
V gene: TRBV13; clone size: -; D gene: TRBD1; J gene: TRBJ1-1; CDR3 DNA: TGTGCCAGCAGCTTAGTAGGGGACAGGGTGTCAGGTGAAGCTTTCTTT; CDR3 protein: CASSLVGDRVSGEAFF
V gene: TRBV27; clone size: -; D gene: TRBD2; J gene: TRBJ2-3; CDR3 DNA: TGTGCCAGCACTCCCGGGGGGGGTAGACGCACAGATACGCAGTATTTT; CDR3 protein: CASTPGGGRRTDTQYF
V gene: TRBV5-4; clone size: -; D gene: TRBD2; J gene: TRBJ2-2; CDR3 DNA: TGTGCCAGCAGCCTTTCCCCTAGCGGAGGCCCAGGGGAGCTGTTTTTT; CDR3 protein: CASSLSPSGGPGELFF
V gene: TRBV5-8; clone size: once; D gene: -; J gene: TRBJ1-1; CDR3 DNA: TGTGCCAGCAGCTTGGTTGAGCGCACACAAGGAGCTTTCTTT; CDR3 protein: CASSLVERTQGAFF
V gene: TRBV10-3; clone size: -; D gene: -; J gene: TRBJ1-3; CDR3 DNA: TGTGCCATCAGTGATATGAGGGCCGGAAACACCATATATTTT; CDR3 protein: CAISDMRAGNTIYF
V gene: TRBV28; clone size: -; D gene: TRBD1; J gene: TRBJ1-2; CDR3 DNA: TGTGCCAGCAGTATACAGGGGAATGGCTACACCTTC; CDR3 protein: CASSIQGNGYTF
V gene: TRBV9; clone size: -; D gene: -; J gene: TRBJ2-1; CDR3 DNA: TGTGCCAGCAGCGTAGGGAGCTCCTACAATGAGCAGTTCTTC; CDR3 protein: CASSVGSSYNEQFF
V gene: TRBV5-5; clone size: -; D gene: TRBD1; J gene: TRBJ2-2; CDR3 DNA: TGTGCCAGCACCCTTGGGACAGGGGCCACCGGGGAGCTGTTTTTT; CDR3 protein: CASTLGTGATGELFF
V gene: TRBV18; clone size: once; D gene: TRBD2; J gene: TRBJ2-3; CDR3 DNA: TGTGCCAGCTCTCCTCCGGGACTAGCGGGAGATACGCAGTATTTT; CDR3 protein: CASSPPGLAGDTQYF
V gene: TRBV6-5; clone size: -; D gene: -; J gene: TRBJ2-7; CDR3 DNA: TGTGCCAGCACCCCCGGGATAGCGTCCTACGAGCAGTACTTC; CDR3 protein: CASTPGIASYEQYF
V gene: TRBV11-3; clone size: -; D gene: TRBD1; J gene: TRBJ2-1; CDR3 DNA: TGTGCCAGCAGCTTAGACGGTTTCGGTTCTTGGGACAGGGCTAACAATGAGCAGTTCTTC; CDR3 protein: CASSLDGFGSWDRANNEQFF
V gene: TRBV23-1; clone size: -; D gene: -; J gene: TRBJ2-2; CDR3 DNA: TGCGCCAGCAGTCCCCCGTTGGACAGCAAATGGGCCGGGGAGCTGTTTTTT; CDR3 protein: CASSPPLDSKWAGELFF
V gene: TRBV13; clone size: -; D gene: TRBD2; J gene: TRBJ2-7; CDR3 DNA: TGTGCCAGCAGCTCCAGGGACTATTCCTACGAGCAGTACTTC; CDR3 protein: CASSSRDYSYEQYF
V gene: TRBV11-2; clone size: -; D gene: -; J gene: TRBJ1-1; CDR3 DNA: TGTGCCAGCAGCTTAATGGAGGACACTGAAGCTTTCTTT; CDR3 protein: CASSLMEDTEAFF
V gene: TRBV7-2; clone size: -; D gene: TRBD2; J gene: TRBJ2-2; CDR3 DNA: TGTGCCAGCAGCCCCGGACTAGGGGTCGGGGAGCTGTTTTTT; CDR3 protein: CASSPGLGVGELFF
V gene: TRBV6-5; clone size: -; D gene: TRBD1; J gene: TRBJ1-5; CDR3 DNA: TGTGCCAGCAGTAAGAGACAGGGGGCGAATCAGCCCCAGCATTTT; CDR3 protein: CASSKRQGANQPQHF
V gene: TRBV6-6; clone size: -; D gene: -; J gene: TRBJ1-5; CDR3 DNA: TGTGCCAGCAGTCCAACTCTCGGGGAAAGCAATCAGCCCCAGCATTTT; CDR3 protein: CASSPTLGESNQPQHF
V gene: TRBV30; clone size: -; D gene: -; J gene: TRBJ2-7; CDR3 DNA: TGTGCCTGGGAGACAGTTTACGAGCAGTACTTC; CDR3 protein: CAWETVYEQYF
V gene: TRBV7-3; clone size: -; D gene: -; J gene: TRBJ2-7; CDR3 DNA: TGTGCCAGCAGCTTAACGTCCGTCACTGAGCAGTACTTC; CDR3 protein: CASSLTSVTEQYF
V gene: TRBV15; clone size: -; D gene: -; J gene: TRBJ2-7; CDR3 DNA: TGTGCCACCAGCAGTACTACAGGTCAGGGCTACTACGAGCAGTACTTC; CDR3 protein: CATSSTTGQGYYEQYF
V gene: TRBV4-2; clone size: -; D gene: -; J gene: TRBJ1-1; CDR3 DNA: TGTGCCAGCAGCCAAGATGGTCAGGGCACTGAAGCTTTCTTT; CDR3 protein: CASSQDGQGTEAFF
V gene: TRBV18; clone size: -; D gene: TRBD2; J gene: TRBJ2-2; CDR3 DNA: TGTGCCAGCTCACCTTTAAGCGGGAGTAACACCGGGGAGCTGTTTTTT; CDR3 protein: CASSPLSGSNTGELFF
V gene: TRBV6-1; clone size: -; D gene: TRBD1; J gene: TRBJ1-1; CDR3 DNA: TGTGCCAGCAGTGACCACAGGGGAAACACTGAAGCTTTCTTT; CDR3 protein: CASSDHRGNTEAFF
V gene: TRBV27; clone size: -; D gene: -; J gene: TRBJ1-3; CDR3 DNA: TGTGCCAGCAGGGGAGCGGCGTCTGGAAACACCATATATTTT; CDR3 protein: CASRGAASGNTIYF
V gene: TRBV5-1; clone size: -; D gene: -; J gene: TRBJ2-5; CDR3 DNA: TGCGCCAGCAGCTTCAAAGGGGCTGAGACCCAGTACTTC; CDR3 protein: CASSFKGAETQYF
V gene: TRBV10-3; clone size: once; D gene: -; J gene: TRBJ2-5; CDR3 DNA: TGTGCCATCAGTCTAGGACACCTGGGAGAGACCCAGTACTTC; CDR3 protein: CAISLGHLGETQYF
V gene: TRBV5-6; clone size: -; D gene: -; J gene: TRBJ2-7; CDR3 DNA: TGTGCCAGCAGCCCCGGGGTTGACACGAGCTCCTACGAGCAGTACTTC; CDR3 protein: CASSPGVDTSSYEQYF
V gene: TRBV5-5; clone size: -; D gene: -; J gene: TRBJ1-2; CDR3 DNA: TGTGCCAGCGCCGGGAGTCTGGCGTGGGACTATGGCTACACCTTC; CDR3 protein: CASAGSLAWDYGYTF
V gene: TRBV5-1; clone size: -; D gene: -; J gene: TRBJ1-5; CDR3 DNA: TGCGCCAGCAGCTTGGCCAGGGGCCAGCCCCAGCATTTT; CDR3 protein: CASSLARGQPQHF
V gene: TRBV5-1; clone size: -; D gene: TRBD1; J gene: TRBJ2-5; CDR3 DNA: TGCGCCAGCAGTATCGTGACAGGGGAAGAGACCCAGTACTTC; CDR3 protein: CASSIVTGEETQYF
V gene: TRBV2; clone size: -; D gene: TRBD1; J gene: TRBJ1-4; CDR3 DNA: TGTGCCAGCAGAGGGACAGGGGGCAATGAAAAACTGTTTTTT; CDR3 protein: CASRGTGGNEKLFF
V gene: TRBV9; clone size: -; D gene: -; J gene: TRBJ2-7; CDR3 DNA: TGTGCCAGCAGCTCCAGACAGAGCTCCTACGAGCAGTACTTC; CDR3 protein: CASSSRQSSYEQYF
V gene: TRBV5-3; clone size: -; D gene: -; J gene: TRBJ1-3; CDR3 DNA: TGTGCCAGAAGCCACGGCAGCGGATCCCGGGGCTCTGGAAACACCATATATTTT; CDR3 protein: CARSHGSGSRGSGNTIYF
V gene: TRBV19; clone size: -; D gene: -; J gene: TRBJ2-7; CDR3 DNA: TGTGCCAGTAGTATCTGGGTCCAGGGCACCCACGAGCAGTACTTC; CDR3 protein: CASSIWVQGTHEQYF
V gene: TRBV5-1; clone size: -; D gene: -; J gene: TRBJ1-2; CDR3 DNA: TGCGCCAGCAGCTTGGCTCTGGGCTACCAGGCAAATGGCTACACCTTC; CDR3 protein: CASSLALGYQANGYTF
V gene: TRBV25-1; clone size: -; D gene: TRBD2; J gene: TRBJ2-2; CDR3 DNA: TGTGCCAGCAGTGGGGAGGGGACCGGGGAGCTGTTTTTT; CDR3 protein: CASSGEGTGELFF
V gene: TRBV7-2; clone size: -; D gene: TRBD1; J gene: TRBJ1-2; CDR3 DNA: TGTGCCACGACCGTCGACGGGACAGTTAATGATGGCTACACCTTC; CDR3 protein: CATTVDGTVNDGYTF
V gene: TRBV9; clone size: -; D gene: -; J gene: TRBJ1-1; CDR3 DNA: TGTGCCAGCAGCGAAACAGGGACGTACACTGAAGCTTTCTTT; CDR3 protein: CASSETGTYTEAFF